The clone carrying this T cell receptor beta chain was picked up a small number of times. Its antigen is undetermined. The J segment lost 0 bases and the V segment lost 5 bases, leaving 8 bases of the junction unmatched. The CDR3 extends over 15 amino acids. Germline V gives CDR1 SGHKS, CDR2 YYEKEE (reference sequence). This sample is part of a study of tumor-infiltrating lymphocytes in localized non-small cell lung cancer. Method: immunoSEQ multiplex PCR; TCRdb's copy keeps in-frame clones and lacks some. Among roughly 3,000 clones listed, roughly 77% were seen once. Whole-study findings and limits: Tumors had more T cell infiltration than uninvolved lung, per TCRbeta sequencing and CD3 counts.

The sequence derives from a human donor with non-small cell lung cancer. The rearrangement links TRBV5-5 to TRBJ2-7; 7 nucleotides match TRBD2. Sequencing was done on a sample of uninvolved lung tissue not adjacent to the tumor. CDR3 region: CASSPGLVFSYEQYF. For the CDR3, the DNA is TGTGCCAGCAGTCCTGGACTAGTCTTCTCCTACGAGCAGTACTTC.